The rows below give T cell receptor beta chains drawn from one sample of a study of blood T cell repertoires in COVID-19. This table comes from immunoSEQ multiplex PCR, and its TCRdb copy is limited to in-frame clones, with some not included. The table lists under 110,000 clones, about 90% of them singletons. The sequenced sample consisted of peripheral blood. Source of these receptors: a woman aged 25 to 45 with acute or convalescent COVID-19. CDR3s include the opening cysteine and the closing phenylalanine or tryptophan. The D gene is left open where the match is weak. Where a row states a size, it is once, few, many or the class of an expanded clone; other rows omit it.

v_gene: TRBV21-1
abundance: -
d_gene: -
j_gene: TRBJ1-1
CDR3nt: TGTGCCAGCAGCGGATGGGACAGGCGAACTGAAGCTTTCTTT
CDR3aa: CASSGWDRRTEAFF

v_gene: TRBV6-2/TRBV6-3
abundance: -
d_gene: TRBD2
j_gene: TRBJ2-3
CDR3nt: TGTGCCAGCAGTTACCCCGGCGGGACTAGCGGGGGGCGGGCGTATTTT
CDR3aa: CASSYPGGTSGGRAYF

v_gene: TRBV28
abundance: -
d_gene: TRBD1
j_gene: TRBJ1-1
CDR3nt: TGTGCCAGCAGTTCTTTTATGGGACAGGGGCGGGTAAAGAACACTGAAGCTTTCTTT
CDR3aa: CASSSFMGQGRVKNTEAFF

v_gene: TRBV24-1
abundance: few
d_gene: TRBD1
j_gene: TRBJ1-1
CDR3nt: TGTGCCAGCCATCGCCTGGGACAGAGGAACACTGAAGCTTTCTTT
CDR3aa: CASHRLGQRNTEAFF

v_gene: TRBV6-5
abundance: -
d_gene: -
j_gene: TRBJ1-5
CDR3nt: TGTGCCAGCAGTCCTGAACAGGGAGGGCAGCCCCAGCATTTT
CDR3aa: CASSPEQGGQPQHF

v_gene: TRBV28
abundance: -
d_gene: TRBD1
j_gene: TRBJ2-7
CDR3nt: TGTGCCAGCAGGCCAGGACAGGAGTACACCTACGAGCAGTACTTC
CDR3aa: CASRPGQEYTYEQYF

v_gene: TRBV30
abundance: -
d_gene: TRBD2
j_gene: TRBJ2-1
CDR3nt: TGTGCCTGGAACTCCCTACGGGCGGGGGTTATCGATGAGCAGTTCTTC
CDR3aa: CAWNSLRAGVIDEQFF

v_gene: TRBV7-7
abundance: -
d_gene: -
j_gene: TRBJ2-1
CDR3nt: TGTGCCAGCAGCTCGGACAGCAGCTCCTACAATGAGCAGTTCTTC
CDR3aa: CASSSDSSSYNEQFF

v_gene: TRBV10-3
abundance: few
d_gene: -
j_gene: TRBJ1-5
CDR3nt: TGTGCCATCAGTCCCGGGGGTGGCAATCAGCCCCAGCATTTT
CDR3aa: CAISPGGGNQPQHF

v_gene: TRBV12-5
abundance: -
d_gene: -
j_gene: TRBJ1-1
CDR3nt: TGTGCTAGTGGTTTGGAACAGGGCACTGAAGCTTTCTTT
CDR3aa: CASGLEQGTEAFF

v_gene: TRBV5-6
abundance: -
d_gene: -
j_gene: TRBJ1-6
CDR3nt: TGTGCCAGCAGCTTGCGGGGGGGGAGTTTGAATTCACCCCTCCACTTT
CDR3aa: CASSLRGGSLNSPLHF

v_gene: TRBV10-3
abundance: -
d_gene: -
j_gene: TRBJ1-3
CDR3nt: TGTGCCATCAGTGAGTCGGGCAACTCTGGAAACACCATATATTTT
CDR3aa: CAISESGNSGNTIYF

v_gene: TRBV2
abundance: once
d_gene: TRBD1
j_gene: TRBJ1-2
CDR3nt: TGTGCCAGCACAACTAGGTCCTCAGGGGGAGGCTACACCTTC
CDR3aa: CASTTRSSGGGYTF

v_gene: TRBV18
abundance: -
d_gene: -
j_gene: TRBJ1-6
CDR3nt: TGTGCCAGCTCAGCTCGCGCGGACATATGGGATTCACCCCTCCACTTT
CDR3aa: CASSARADIWDSPLHF

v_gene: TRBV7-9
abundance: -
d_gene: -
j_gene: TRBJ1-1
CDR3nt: TGTGCCAGCAGCCCGGCTATGGGGAGGAACACTGAAGCTTTCTTT
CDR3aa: CASSPAMGRNTEAFF

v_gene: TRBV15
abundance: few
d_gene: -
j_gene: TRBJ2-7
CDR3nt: TGTGCCACCAGCAGTGGGGGGAGCGGATACGAGCAGTACTTC
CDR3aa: CATSSGGSGYEQYF

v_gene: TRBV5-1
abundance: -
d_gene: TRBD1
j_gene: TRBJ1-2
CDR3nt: TGCGCCAGCAGCACCGGACAGGGGGGTTATGGCTACACCTTC
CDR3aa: CASSTGQGGYGYTF

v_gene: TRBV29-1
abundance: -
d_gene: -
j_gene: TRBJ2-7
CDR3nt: TGCAGCGCTCGAATCCAGGGAATCAACGAGCAGTACTTC
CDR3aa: CSARIQGINEQYF

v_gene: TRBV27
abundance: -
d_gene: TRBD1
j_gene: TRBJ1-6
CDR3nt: TGTGCCAGCAGTTTGGAGACAGGGGGCGATTCACCCCTCCACTTT
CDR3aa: CASSLETGGDSPLHF

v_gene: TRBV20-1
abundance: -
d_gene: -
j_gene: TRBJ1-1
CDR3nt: TGCAGTGCTAGTCCTCTAACCTCGGGGGGAACTGAAGCTTTCTTT
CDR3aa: CSASPLTSGGTEAFF

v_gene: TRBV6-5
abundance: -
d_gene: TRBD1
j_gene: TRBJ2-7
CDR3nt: TGTGCCAGCACCGCGACAGGGAGTAACGAGCAGTACTTC
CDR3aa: CASTATGSNEQYF

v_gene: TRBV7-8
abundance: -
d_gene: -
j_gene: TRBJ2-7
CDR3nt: TGTGCCAGCAGCTTAATCGCGGGGGACACCTACGAGCAGTACTTC
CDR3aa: CASSLIAGDTYEQYF

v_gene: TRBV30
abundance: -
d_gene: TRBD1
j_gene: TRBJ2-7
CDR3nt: TGTGCCTTTCTCCCGTGGGGGGGGACAGGGGTCTACGAGCAGTACTTC
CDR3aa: CAFLPWGGTGVYEQYF

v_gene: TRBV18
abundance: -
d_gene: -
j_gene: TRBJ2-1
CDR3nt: TGTGCCAGCTCACCCCTAAGGACAGCAAACAATGAGCAGTTCTTC
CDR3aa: CASSPLRTANNEQFF

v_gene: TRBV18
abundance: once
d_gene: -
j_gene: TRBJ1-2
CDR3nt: TGTGCCAGCTCACCAATGGAGACTACTAACTATGGCTACACCTTC
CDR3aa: CASSPMETTNYGYTF

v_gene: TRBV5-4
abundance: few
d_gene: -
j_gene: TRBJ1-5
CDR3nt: TGTGCCAGCAGCTCCGGACAGAATCAGCCCCAGCATTTT
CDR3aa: CASSSGQNQPQHF

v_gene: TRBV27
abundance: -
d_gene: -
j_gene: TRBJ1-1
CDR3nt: TGTGCCAGCAGTTCCGGGACTTCGAACACTGAAGCTTTCTTT
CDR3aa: CASSSGTSNTEAFF

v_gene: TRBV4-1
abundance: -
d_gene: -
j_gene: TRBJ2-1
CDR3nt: TGCGCCAGCAGCCAAGAACCAATGAGCTCCTACAATGAGCAGTTCTTC
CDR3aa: CASSQEPMSSYNEQFF